The 7 T cell receptor beta chains listed next were all sequenced from one sample in a study of beta chain features in type 1 diabetes. These receptors' targets are unknown. Study conclusions and caveats: Shorter TCRB CDR3s, moderately but significantly so, marked every one of the four CD4+ subsets in Type 1 diabetes patients.

Expressed TCRB transcripts were sequenced because the isolated RNA had all been reverse transcribed beforehand. Repertoires were generated with immunoSEQ multiplex PCR, while TCRdb's copy carries only in-frame clones and drops some. The data show about 650,000 clones, 12% seen once. The sequenced sample was naive CD4+ T cells from blood. The receptor source for this set is a young man with type 1 diabetes.

The gene calls are TRBV6-5 and TRBJ1-6; D is undetermined. The V gene lost 0 bases and the J gene lost 7 bases, with 13 bases spanning the gap. Germline V gene lookup returns CDR1 MNHEY and CDR2 SVGAGI. The CDR3 consists of 16 residues. CDR3 DNA: TGTGCCAGCAGTTACTCGTCGCGAGGGAAGAATTCACCCCTCCACTTT. Translation: CASSYSSRGKNSPLHF.

CDR3 region: CASSVGAGTGHYGYTF. The DNA for the CDR3 is TGTGCCAGCAGCGTAGGGGCCGGGACAGGCCACTATGGCTACACCTTC. V and J are TRBV9 and TRBJ1-2; 8 bases line up with TRBD1. The CDR3 totals 16 residues. V gave up 0 bases and J gave up 3 bases; unmatched junction bases: 7. The V gene's germline CDR1 is SGDLS and CDR2 YYNGEE.

This clone occurred once. This chain connects TRBV4-3 to TRBJ2-7; D gene ambiguous. V was shortened by 5 bases and J by 4 bases, with 18 bases between the two germline ends. The CDR3 is 15 residues long. The V gene's germline CDR1 is LGHNA and CDR2 YSLEER. The CDR3: CASSMQRLGFYEQYF. CDR3 coding DNA: TGCGCCAGCAGCATGCAGCGTTTGGGGTTTTACGAGCAGTACTTC.

This chain connects TRBV7-2 to TRBJ1-2; 9 bases match TRBD1. Trimming removed 1 base from V and 5 bases from J; junction bases left unmatched: 8. Germline V gives CDR1 SGHTA, CDR2 FQGNSA. CDR3 length: 16 amino acids. CDR3 DNA sequence: TGTGCCAGCAGCTTAGGGGGACAGGGTCCCTCTTATGGCTACACCTTC. Protein: CASSLGGQGPSYGYTF.

This clone was seen only a few times. The rearrangement joins TRBV7-3 to TRBJ1-2; D is unclear. The ends were cut back, 2 bases at V and 2 bases at J, with 6 bases in the middle. The CDR3 has 13 residues. The germline V gene encodes CDR1 SGHTA and CDR2 FQGTGA. CDR3 amino acids: CASSLGGNYGYTF. The CDR3 nucleotides are TGTGCCAGCAGCTTAGGAGGGAACTATGGCTACACCTTC.

The chain is built from TRBV7-9 and TRBJ1-1; unclear D gene. Trimming removed 1 base at V and 12 bases at J, with 18 bases between. The germline gives CDR1 SEHNR, CDR2 FQNEAQ (reference sequence). The CDR3 runs 14 residues. The CDR3 DNA reads as TGTGCCAGCAGCTTAGACGCGACAACTCAGAAAACTTTCTTT. Protein sequence: CASSLDATTQKTFF.

The V call is TRBV7-2, the J call TRBJ1-1; a possible D gene is TRBD1 (5 bases). Trimming removed 4 bases at V and 5 bases at J, with 5 bases between. The V gene's germline CDR1 is SGHTA and CDR2 FQGNSA. This CDR3 has 11 residues. The CDR3 is CASSWGTEAFF. The CDR3 coding sequence is TGTGCCAGCAGCTGGGGGACTGAAGCTTTCTTT.